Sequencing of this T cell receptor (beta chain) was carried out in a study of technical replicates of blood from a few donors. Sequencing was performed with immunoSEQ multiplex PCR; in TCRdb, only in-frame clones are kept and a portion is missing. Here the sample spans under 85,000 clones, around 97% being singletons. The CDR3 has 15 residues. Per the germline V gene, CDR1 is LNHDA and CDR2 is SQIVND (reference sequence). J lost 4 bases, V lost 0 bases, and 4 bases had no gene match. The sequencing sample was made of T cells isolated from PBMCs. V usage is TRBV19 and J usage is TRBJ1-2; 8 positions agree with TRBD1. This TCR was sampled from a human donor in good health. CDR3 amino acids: CASSIDDQGAYGYTF. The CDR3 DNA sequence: TGTGCCAGTAGTATAGATGACCAGGGGGCCTATGGCTACACCTTC.